This T cell receptor (beta chain) was profiled in a study of T-cell reconstitution after alpha-beta-depleted transplantation in children. Study results and caveats: There were some patients whose high TCRbeta diversity at day 60 came from surviving recipient T cells and thymic progenitors.

This clonotype was picked up a small number of times. Its antigen is still unknown. It was with unique molecular identifiers that the TCRbeta library was prepared. TCRdb reprocessed the PCR reads via MiXCR and lists one record per CDR3 protein. The table includes 500,000 or so distinct CDR3 sequences, over 9.5% detected once. Germline CDR1 and CDR2: SQVTM and ANQGSEA. The CDR3 length is 14 residues. V shed 7 bases and J shed 7 bases, with 22 bases lying between them. The rearrangement joins TRBV29-1 to TRBJ1-2, with D tentatively TRBD1 (5 bases). Sequenced material: PBMCs, mostly from graft donor cells, taken 180 days after TCRalphabeta/CD19-depleted stem cell transplant. This TCR was sampled from a female patient aged 2 to 10 who had a stem cell transplant for aplastic anemia, so the T cells may come from the graft donor. CDR3 sequence (DNA): TGCAGCGCAGCCGGGGGGACCTACGATGGTGGCTACACCTTC. Translating gives CSAAGGTYDGGYTF.